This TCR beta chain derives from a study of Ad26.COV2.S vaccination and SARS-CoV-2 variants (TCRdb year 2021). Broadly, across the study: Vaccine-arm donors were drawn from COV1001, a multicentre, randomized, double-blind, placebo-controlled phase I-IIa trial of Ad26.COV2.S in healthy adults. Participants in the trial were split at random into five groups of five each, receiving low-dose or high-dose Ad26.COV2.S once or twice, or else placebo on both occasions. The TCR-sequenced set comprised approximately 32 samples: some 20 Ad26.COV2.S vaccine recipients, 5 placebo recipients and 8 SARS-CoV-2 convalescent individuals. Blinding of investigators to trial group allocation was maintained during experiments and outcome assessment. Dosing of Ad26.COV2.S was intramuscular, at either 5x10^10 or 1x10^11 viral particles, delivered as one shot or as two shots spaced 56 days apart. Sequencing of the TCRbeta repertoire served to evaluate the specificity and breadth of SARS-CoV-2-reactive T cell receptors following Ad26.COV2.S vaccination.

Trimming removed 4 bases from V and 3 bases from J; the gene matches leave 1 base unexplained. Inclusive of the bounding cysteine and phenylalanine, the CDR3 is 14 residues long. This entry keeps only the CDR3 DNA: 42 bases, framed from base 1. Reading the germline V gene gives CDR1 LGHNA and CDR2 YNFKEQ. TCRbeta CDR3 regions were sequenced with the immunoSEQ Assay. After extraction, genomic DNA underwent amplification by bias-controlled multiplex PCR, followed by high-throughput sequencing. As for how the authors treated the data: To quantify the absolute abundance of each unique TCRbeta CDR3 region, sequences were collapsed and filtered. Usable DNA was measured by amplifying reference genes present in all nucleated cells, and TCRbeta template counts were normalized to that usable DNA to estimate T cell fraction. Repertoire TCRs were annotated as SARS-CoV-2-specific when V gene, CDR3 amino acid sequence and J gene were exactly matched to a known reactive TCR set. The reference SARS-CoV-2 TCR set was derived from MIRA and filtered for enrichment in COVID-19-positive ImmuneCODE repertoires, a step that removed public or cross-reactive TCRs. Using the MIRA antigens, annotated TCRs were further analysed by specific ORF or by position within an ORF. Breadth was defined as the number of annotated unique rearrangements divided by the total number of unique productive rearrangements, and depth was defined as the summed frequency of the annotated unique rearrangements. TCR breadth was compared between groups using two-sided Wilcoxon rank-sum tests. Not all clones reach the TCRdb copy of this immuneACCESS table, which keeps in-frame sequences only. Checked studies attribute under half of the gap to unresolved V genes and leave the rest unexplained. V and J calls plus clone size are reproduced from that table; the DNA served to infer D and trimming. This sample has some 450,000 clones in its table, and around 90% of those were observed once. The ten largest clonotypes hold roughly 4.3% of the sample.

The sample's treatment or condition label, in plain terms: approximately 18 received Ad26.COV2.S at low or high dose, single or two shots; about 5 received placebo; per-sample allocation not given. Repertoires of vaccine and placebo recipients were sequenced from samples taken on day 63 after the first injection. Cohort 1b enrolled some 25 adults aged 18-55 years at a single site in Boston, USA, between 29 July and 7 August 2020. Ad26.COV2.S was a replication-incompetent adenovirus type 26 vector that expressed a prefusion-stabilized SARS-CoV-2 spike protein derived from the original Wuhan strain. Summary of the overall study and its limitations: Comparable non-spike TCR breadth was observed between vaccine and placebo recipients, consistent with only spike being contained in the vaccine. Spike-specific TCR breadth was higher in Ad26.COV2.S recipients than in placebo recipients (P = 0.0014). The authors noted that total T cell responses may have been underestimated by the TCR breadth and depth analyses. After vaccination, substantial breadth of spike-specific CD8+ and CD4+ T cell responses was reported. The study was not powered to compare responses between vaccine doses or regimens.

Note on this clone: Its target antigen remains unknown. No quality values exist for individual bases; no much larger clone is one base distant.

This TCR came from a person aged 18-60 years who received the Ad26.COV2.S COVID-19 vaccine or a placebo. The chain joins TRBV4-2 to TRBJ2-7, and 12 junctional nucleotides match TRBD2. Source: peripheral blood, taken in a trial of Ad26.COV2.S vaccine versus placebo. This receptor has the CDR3 CASSLGLAGYEQYF. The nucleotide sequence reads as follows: TGTGCCAGCAGCCTGGGACTAGCGGGCTACGAGCAGTACTTC.